The 2 T cell receptor beta chains below all came from one sample that was sequenced in a study of shared clonotypes between healthy human individuals. TCRdb keeps only in-frame clones here, not all; method: immunoSEQ multiplex PCR. The sample carries roughly 2,500,000 clones, approximately 93% recorded once. Sequenced material: naive CD4+ T cells from PBMCs. The subset here: CD45RA+ positively selected. The receptors were sampled from a man between 18 and 35 years old in good health. Some clones in this sample may be carry-over from other donors' samples.

The V gene is TRBV6-4, the J gene TRBJ1-1, with a weak D call TRBD1 (5 bases). Per germline, CDR1 MRHNA and CDR2 SNTAGT. With 4 bases removed from V and 3 bases from J, the gap between germline ends came to 12 bases. This CDR3 spans 14 amino acids. The CDR3 DNA follows: TGTGCCAGCAGTGTCGGGGGGGTAGACACTGAAGCTTTCTTT. Encoded protein: CASSVGGVDTEAFF.

The chain employs TRBV14 and TRBJ2-3; D is perhaps TRBD1 or TRBD2 (5 bases each). The CDR3 length is 16 residues. V lost 4 bases and J 0 bases, leaving 14 bases between the germline ends. The germline gives CDR1 SGHDN, CDR2 FVKESK. CDR3 coding DNA: TGTGCCAGCAGCCCCCGGGCGTGGGGGAGCACAGATACGCAGTATTTT. Its translation: CASSPRAWGSTDTQYF.